A single sample gave rise to the 5 T cell receptor beta chains below, sequenced in a study of blood T cell repertoires in COVID-19. TCRdb keeps only in-frame clones here, not all; method: immunoSEQ multiplex PCR. The table has about 160,000 clones, around 78% seen once. Specimen: PBMCs or T cells enriched from blood (not recorded which). The origin of the receptors is a woman between 50 and 59 years old who had recovered from COVID-19.

This chain connects TRBV28 to TRBJ1-3, with 10 positions matching TRBD1. CDR3 length: 14 residues. Germline V CDR1 and CDR2: MDHEN, SYDVKM. V lost 6 bases to trimming and J lost 7 bases; unmatched junction nucleotides: 6. Here the CDR3 reads CASSRRQGANTIYF. The CDR3 DNA follows: TGTGCCAGCAGCCGGAGACAGGGGGCGAACACCATATATTTT.

The chain uses TRBV6-5 and TRBJ1-4; possibly TRBD1 for D (6 bases). The CDR3 is 13 amino acids. V was clipped by 10 bases and J by 8 bases, with 17 bases between them. Germline CDR1 MNHEY, CDR2 SVGAGI. CDR3 sequence: CATRQPTGEKLFF. The DNA of the CDR3 is TGTGCCACGCGCCAACCTACAGGGGAAAAACTGTTTTTT.

The gene calls are TRBV29-1 and TRBJ1-2; no definite D call. CDR3 length: 9 residues. Trimming stripped 5 bases from V and 13 bases from J, with 11 bases between. CDR1 and CDR2 from the germline V gene are SQVTM and ANQGSEA. CDR3 DNA: TGCAGCGTTCGTGAGGGTCCCACCTTC. Translating gives CSVREGPTF.

This clone was detected once. This sequence joins TRBV11-3 and TRBJ2-3; 7 bases are shared with TRBD2. Losses at the gene ends were 1 base for V and 2 bases for J; bases not matched to a gene: 6. Germline V lookup: CDR1 SGHNT, CDR2 YENEEA. CDR3 length: 16 residues. The CDR3 reads CASSLGRRETTDTQYF. In DNA, the CDR3 is TGTGCCAGCAGCTTAGGGAGGCGGGAGACCACAGATACGCAGTATTTT.

V gene TRBV12-3 or TRBV12-4 combines with J gene TRBJ2-7, with TRBD1 identical over 7 bases. This CDR3 comprises 13 residues. The ends lost 5 bases at V and 3 bases at J; junction bases unmatched: 4. CDR3 residues: CASSPTGSYEQYV. The CDR3 coding sequence is TGTGCCAGCAGTCCGACAGGGAGCTACGAGCAGTACGTC.